Sequencing of this T cell receptor (beta chain) was carried out in a study of blood T cell repertoires in COVID-19. This clone occurred once. The table came from immunoSEQ multiplex PCR; TCRdb's copy has only in-frame clones and leaves some out. The sample lists 200,000 to 300,000 clones; about 87% were seen once. The CDR3 length is 15 residues. Germline CDR1 and CDR2: MNHEY and SVGAGI. Trimming pared 7 bases from V and 0 bases from J, leaving 13 bases between. Sequences were obtained from peripheral blood. The TCR originated in a woman aged 25 to 39 with COVID-19, enrolled during active disease. V and J are TRBV6-5 and TRBJ2-1; D perhaps matches TRBD1 (5 bases). Here the CDR3 DNA reads TGTGCCAGCACGGACAAGTTGAGCTCCTACAATGAGCAGTTCTTC. As protein: CASTDKLSSYNEQFF.